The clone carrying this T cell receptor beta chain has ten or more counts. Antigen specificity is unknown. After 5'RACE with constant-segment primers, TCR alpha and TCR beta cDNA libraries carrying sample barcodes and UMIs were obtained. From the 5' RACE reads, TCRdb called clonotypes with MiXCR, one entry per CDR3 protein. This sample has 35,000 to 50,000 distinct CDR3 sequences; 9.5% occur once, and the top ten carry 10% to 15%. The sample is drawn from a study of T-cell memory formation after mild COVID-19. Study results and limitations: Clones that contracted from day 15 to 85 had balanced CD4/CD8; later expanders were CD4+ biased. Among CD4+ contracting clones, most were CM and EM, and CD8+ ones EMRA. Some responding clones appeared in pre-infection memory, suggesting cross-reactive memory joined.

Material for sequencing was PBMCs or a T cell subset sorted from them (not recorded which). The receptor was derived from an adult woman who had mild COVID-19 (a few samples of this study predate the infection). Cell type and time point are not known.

This CDR3 is CSARDPRLAGGELFF. CDR3 in DNA: TGCAGTGCTAGAGATCCCAGACTAGCGGGAGGGGAGCTGTTTTTT. The chain has TRBV20-1 and TRBJ2-2; 11 bases align to TRBD2. The CDR3 sequence is 15 residues long. The germline V gene encodes CDR1 DFQATT and CDR2 SNEGSKA (reference sequence). With V trimmed by 0 bases and J by 8 bases, 5 bases remained unmatched.